One and the same sample provided the 23 T cell receptor beta chains below, sequenced in a study of T cells in Graves' hyperthyroidism and ophthalmopathy (dated by TCRdb to between 2017 and 2020). The library was produced with multiplex PCR. Instrument on record: Illumina HiSeq 2000. TCR beta CDR3 regions were amplified from RNA transcripts. A first-round RT-PCR of the TCR CDR3 used the HTBI primer set with the Qiagen OneStep RT-PCR kit. The raw public reads went through TCRdb reprocessing: fastp at Q25, MiXCR clone calling, in-frame beta chains kept. For every CDR3 protein sequence, its rows merge into one entry that carries the most common genes and DNA. The sample has roughly 130,000 distinct CDR3 sequences on record, approximately 20% of them singletons. The ten largest make up about 67% of the sample. Sequencing was performed on blood. The source is a woman aged 50 to 65 with Graves' hyperthyroidism that later progressed to Graves' ophthalmopathy.

This clonotype has a count of ten or more. The genes are TRBV20-1 and TRBJ2-1, with TRBD1 matching 10 bases. Germline V gene lookup returns CDR1 DFQATT and CDR2 SNEGSKA (reference sequence). The CDR3 has 14 residues. The J segment lost 2 bases and the V segment lost 6 bases, leaving 4 bases of the junction unmatched. The CDR3 sequence: CSAHGQGAYNEQFF. The CDR3 coding sequence is TGCAGTGCCCATGGACAGGGGGCCTACAATGAGCAGTTCTTC.

This clonotype was found many times. This rearrangement joins TRBV27 to TRBJ2-3; D may be TRBD2 (6 bases). CDR1 and CDR2 from the germline V gene are MNHEY and SMNVEV (reference sequence). Trimming stripped 5 bases from V and 0 bases from J, with 24 bases between. The CDR3 runs to 19 residues. The CDR3 nucleotides read TGTGCCAGCAGTCGCCGAAGAGCGGGTCCATCTTCTAGCACAGATACGCAGTATTTT. Translated: CASSRRRAGPSSSTDTQYF.

The chain employs TRBV4-1 and TRBJ2-2, with 14 bases lining up with TRBD2. J lost 0 bases, V lost 4 bases, and 7 bases had no gene match. Germline lookup yields CDR1 MGHRA and CDR2 YSYEKL. The CDR3 is made up of 19 amino acids. CDR3 in amino acids: CASSREGTSGGTNTGELFF. CDR3 in DNA: TGCGCCAGCAGCCGGGAAGGGACTAGCGGGGGTACGAACACCGGGGAGCTGTTTTTT.

The table lists this clonotype with many counts. The rearrangement joins TRBV20-1 to TRBJ1-1; 9 positions agree with TRBD1. The length of the CDR3 is 14 residues. Per the germline V gene, CDR1 is DFQATT and CDR2 is SNEGSKA (reference sequence). The junction had 4 bases not matched to a gene; V was cut back by 0 bases and J by 5 bases. The CDR3 reads CSARDRDRVTEAFF. CDR3 in DNA: TGCAGTGCTAGAGATCGGGACAGGGTGACTGAAGCTTTCTTT.

The CDR3 sequence: CASSSPRTYNYGYTF. The CDR3 coding sequence is TGTGCCAGCAGCTCACCACGGACTTACAACTATGGCTACACCTTC. The V and J genes are TRBV11-2 and TRBJ1-2; no definite D call. V was pared by 4 bases and J by 2 bases, with 14 bases between. The CDR3 contains 15 residues. Germline CDR1 reads SGHAT; CDR2 reads FQNNGV.

The gene calls are TRBV19 and TRBJ2-5; D remains unclear. With 3 bases removed from V and 7 bases from J, the gap between germline ends came to 12 bases. Germline V gene sequence: CDR1 LNHDA, CDR2 SQIVND (reference sequence). The CDR3 runs 13 residues. The CDR3 DNA sequence: TGTGCCAGTAGTATCGGGCAACTGGGGACCCAGTACTTC. Translating gives CASSIGQLGTQYF.

This clonotype was picked up many times. The chain joins TRBV28 to TRBJ1-4; TRBD1 agrees at 7 bases. The CDR3 totals 15 residues. Germline CDR1 is MDHEN and CDR2 is SYDVKM. V was pared by 4 bases and J by 6 bases, with 8 bases of the junction left unmatched. Here the CDR3 reads CASSYNRGRDEKLFF. The CDR3 nucleotides read TGTGCCAGCAGTTATAACAGGGGTAGGGATGAAAAACTGTTTTTT.

This clonotype was found many times. This chain uses TRBV20-1 with TRBJ2-2; TRBD1 agrees at 7 bases. Germline lookup yields CDR1 DFQATT and CDR2 SNEGSKA (reference sequence). Losses at the gene ends were 1 base for V and 1 base for J; bases not matched to a gene: 0. The CDR3 extends over 14 amino acids. The CDR3 nucleotides are TGCAGTGCTAGAGGACAGGGGAACACCGGGGAGCTGTTTTTT. Translated: CSARGQGNTGELFF.

Details on this clonotype: A much larger clone differs by one base, so this may be a read error. The rearrangement joins TRBV28 to TRBJ2-6, with 7 bases identical to TRBD1. Germline loops: CDR1 MDHEN, CDR2 SYDVKM. V shed 5 bases, J shed 0 bases, and the junction held 10 bases outside the gene matches. This CDR3 is 18 amino acids long. The CDR3 DNA reads TGTGCCAGCAGTACCCTAACGGGACAGTTCTCTGGGGCCAACGTCCTGACTTTC. This gives the protein CASSTLTGQFSGANVLTF.

This clonotype showed up many times. J is TRBJ2-1 and V is TRBV27, with unresolved D. Germline CDR1 and CDR2: MNHEY and SMNVEV (reference sequence). V shed 7 bases and J shed 0 bases, with 10 bases lying between them. The length of the CDR3 is 14 residues. The CDR3 loop reads CASKVLDSYNEQFF. Written as DNA, the CDR3 is TGTGCCAGCAAAGTTCTGGACTCCTACAATGAGCAGTTCTTC.

This clonotype was seen at least ten times. The gene calls are TRBV18 and TRBJ2-3, with D maybe TRBD1 (6 bases). The CDR3 runs to 13 residues. V dropped 5 bases and J dropped 3 bases, with 9 bases sitting between them. CDR1 is KGHSH, CDR2 LQKENI, per germline. CDR3 sequence (DNA): TGTGCCAGCTCATCAGGACAGACAGATACGCAGTATTTT. Translated, it gives CASSSGQTDTQYF.

This clonotype appeared a few times. The CDR3 DNA reads as TGTGCCAGCAGCCAAGAACCAGGGGCCGCAGATCAGCCCCAGCATTTT. The encoded protein is CASSQEPGAADQPQHF. This chain joins TRBV4-2 and TRBJ1-5; D possibly corresponds to TRBD1 (6 bases). Trimming removed 0 bases from V and 5 bases from J, with 14 bases in between. Germline V lookup: CDR1 LGHNA, CDR2 YNFKEQ. The CDR3 runs 16 residues.

This clonotype appeared many times. The chain is built from TRBV10-3 and TRBJ1-2; D is unresolved. Trimming left V 6 bases short and J 6 bases short, with 14 bases between. The CDR3 runs to 13 residues. CDR1 is ENHRY, CDR2 SYGVKD, per germline. The CDR3 DNA reads as TGTGCCATCAGACCCGGACCGTATGATGGCTACACCTTC. Its protein is CAIRPGPYDGYTF.

This clonotype appeared many times. The chain combines TRBV5-6 with TRBJ2-3; D unresolved. The V end lost 0 bases, the J end lost 2 bases, and 7 bases lay between the germline ends. Germline CDR1 and CDR2: SGHDT and YYEEEE. The CDR3 covers 14 residues. The CDR3 protein is CASSLVRTTDTQYF. The CDR3 DNA reads as TGTGCCAGCAGCTTGGTCAGGACCACAGATACGCAGTATTTT.

This clonotype was seen repeatedly, ten times or more. The V and J genes are TRBV2 and TRBJ2-7; 8 nucleotides match TRBD2. The CDR3 has 14 residues. V gave up 6 bases and J gave up 0 bases; unmatched junction bases: 4. Germline lookup yields CDR1 SNHLY and CDR2 FYNNEI. The CDR3 here is CASRTGTSSYEQYF. The CDR3 DNA sequence: TGTGCCAGCAGGACGGGGACTAGCTCCTACGAGCAGTACTTC.

This clonotype was recorded many times. The chain joins TRBV18 to TRBJ1-1; weak D call: TRBD1 (5 bases). Trimming pared 1 base from V and 1 base from J, leaving 13 bases between. The CDR3 loop spans 16 amino acids. The V gene's germline CDR1 is KGHSH and CDR2 LQKENI. DNA of the CDR3: TGTGCCAGCTCACCACTTCAGGGCTTGGGGAACACTGAAGCTTTCTTT. It is translated as CASSPLQGLGNTEAFF.

CDR3 in amino acids: CASSLGASATLGGANVLTF. The CDR3 nucleotides read TGTGCCAGCAGCTTGGGGGCTAGCGCAACCCTGGGGGGGGCCAACGTCCTGACTTTC. The genes are TRBV7-8 and TRBJ2-6; either TRBD1 or TRBD2 may fit D (6 bases each). This CDR3 comprises 19 residues. The germline V and J ends were trimmed by 3 bases and 4 bases, with 22 bases remaining between them. From germline, CDR1 is SGHVS and CDR2 FQNEAQ.

At least ten counts were recorded for this clonotype. This chain uses TRBV7-9 with TRBJ2-5; TRBD2 aligns across 8 bases. Looked up from germline, CDR1 is SEHNR and CDR2 is FQNEAQ (reference sequence). The V and J ends lost 5 bases and 4 bases, in that order; junction bases with no gene match: 24. This CDR3 region has 20 residues. CDR3 in amino acids: CASSRLAPLQSDGVVETQYF. In DNA, the CDR3 is TGTGCCAGCAGCCGACTAGCGCCACTTCAGTCCGACGGGGTAGTAGAGACCCAGTACTTC.

This clonotype was picked up many times. V and J are TRBV27 and TRBJ1-1; no reliable D call. V was pared by 4 bases and J by 6 bases, with 6 bases between. In germline, CDR1 is MNHEY, CDR2 SMNVEV (reference sequence). This CDR3 is built from 11 residues. CDR3: CASSSLSEAFF. CDR3 DNA: TGTGCCAGCAGTTCGCTTTCTGAAGCTTTCTTT.

The chain is built from TRBV9 and TRBJ1-1; 8 nucleotides agree with TRBD1. CDR1 is SGDLS, CDR2 YYNGEE, per germline. V trimming: 3 bases; J trimming: 3 bases; junction bases outside the gene matches: 1. This CDR3 is 13 amino acids long. For the CDR3, the DNA is TGTGCCAGCAGCGCGGGACAGGACACTGAAGCTTTCTTT. Protein product: CASSAGQDTEAFF.

V and J are TRBV10-3 and TRBJ2-2, with 9 bases fitting TRBD1. The V and J ends lost 9 bases and 1 base, in that order; junction bases with no gene match: 3. In germline, CDR1 is ENHRY, CDR2 SYGVKD. There are 14 residues in the CDR3. The CDR3 nucleotides are TGTGCCATGGGGACAGGGTTGAACACCGGGGAGCTGTTTTTT. Translated, it gives CAMGTGLNTGELFF.

The rearrangement joins TRBV5-1 to TRBJ2-7; 8 bases line up with TRBD1. V dropped 0 bases and J dropped 2; count of bases not matched to a gene: 13. Germline lookup yields CDR1 SGHRS and CDR2 YFSETQ. CDR3 size: 18 residues. Written as DNA, the CDR3 is TGCGCCAGCAGCTTGGCGGTTTCAGGGGGCGTGAGCACCTACGAGCAGTACTTC. Its protein is CASSLAVSGGVSTYEQYF.

V is TRBV19 and J is TRBJ1-1; D not certain. V gave up 5 bases and J gave up 3 bases, with 10 bases separating them. Germline-derived CDR1 and CDR2 are LNHDA and SQIVND (reference sequence). CDR3 length: 13 amino acids. In nucleotides, the CDR3 is TGTGCCAGTAGTCTGAGCTGGGACACTGAAGCTTTCTTT. This encodes CASSLSWDTEAFF.